The 7 T cell receptor beta chains given below trace back to one sample, sequenced in a study of siplizumab effects on memory and regulatory T cells. Repertoires were generated with immunoSEQ multiplex PCR, while TCRdb's copy carries only in-frame clones and drops some. In the table there are over 85,000 clones, just under 95% of which are singletons. The sequenced sample was CD4+ T cells sorted from blood. These receptors all stem from a human donor in good health.

The rearrangement links TRBV15 to TRBJ2-3, with D perhaps matching TRBD2 (5 bases). Deletions cut 1 base from V and 10 bases from J, with 12 bases between. The CDR3 spans 13 residues. CDR1 is LNHNV, CDR2 YYDKDF, per germline (reference sequence). The CDR3 nucleotides read TGTGCCACCAGCAGAGGGGTACTAGAAGCGCAGTATTTT. As protein: CATSRGVLEAQYF.

The count of this clone is one. The V call is TRBV5-6, the J call TRBJ1-6; a weak D match, TRBD1 (6 bases). The V gene lost 3 bases and the J gene lost 8 bases, with 18 bases spanning the gap. CDR3 length: 16 amino acids. The V gene's germline CDR1 is SGHDT and CDR2 YYEEEE. The DNA for the CDR3 is TGTGCCAGCAGCTCCAACACAGGGCTGGGGGATTCACCCCTCCACTTT. Amino acid sequence: CASSSNTGLGDSPLHF.

V is TRBV7-3 and J is TRBJ2-2; weak D call: TRBD1 (6 bases). CDR3 length: 16 residues. In germline, CDR1 is SGHTA, CDR2 FQGTGA. Trimming took 5 bases from V and 0 from J, leaving 13 bases between them. In nucleotides, the CDR3 is TGTGCCAGCAGCCACCGGACAGTTTCGAACACCGGGGAGCTGTTTTTT. This translates into CASSHRTVSNTGELFF.

The chain links TRBV15 to TRBJ1-2; D unclear. The CDR3 totals 16 residues. The germline V gene encodes CDR1 LNHNV and CDR2 YYDKDF (reference sequence). V lost 1 base and J lost 3, with 15 bases in between. The CDR3 reads CATSRGLQPEHYGYTF. DNA for the CDR3: TGTGCCACCAGCAGAGGATTGCAACCGGAGCACTATGGCTACACCTTC.

The genes are TRBV10-2 and TRBJ2-2, with TRBD2 as a possible D gene (6 bases). V lost 6 bases, J lost 1 base, and 15 bases lay in between. Germline CDR1 reads WSHSY; CDR2 reads SAAADI. The CDR3 is 16 residues long. CDR3 loop: CASSALAEMNTGELFF. The CDR3, as DNA: TGCGCCAGCAGCGCCTTAGCGGAGATGAACACCGGGGAGCTGTTTTTT.

The DNA for the CDR3 is TGCAGCGTTACCGGGACGGACGGCTATGGCTACACCTTC. Protein product: CSVTGTDGYGYTF. The chain recombines TRBV29-1 with TRBJ1-2, with D maybe TRBD1 (5 bases). V lost 5 bases and J lost 4, with 14 bases in between. There are 13 residues in the CDR3. Germline V gene data show CDR1 as SQVTM and CDR2 as ANQGSEA. Looking up the rest from reference TRBV29-1 and TRBJ1-2 gives the full variable domain: SAVISQKPSRDICQRGTSLTIQCQVDSQVTMMFWYRQQPGQSLTLIATANQGSEATYESGFVIDKFPISRPNLTFSTLTVSNMSPEDSSIYLCSVTGTDGYGYTFGSGTRLTVV.

The rearrangement joins TRBV25-1 to TRBJ2-2; tentative D call: TRBD2 (7 bases). The ends were cut back, 10 bases at V and 5 bases at J, with 20 bases in the middle. This CDR3 spans 15 amino acids. CDR1 and CDR2 from the germline V gene are MGHDK and SYGVNS. This CDR3 is CATREARGGTGELFF. For the CDR3, the DNA is TGTGCCACCCGGGAGGCCAGGGGAGGGACCGGGGAGCTGTTTTTT.